The 2 T cell receptor beta chains given below trace back to one sample, sequenced in a study of blood T cell repertoires in COVID-19. TCRdb's table, derived via immunoSEQ multiplex PCR, lists solely in-frame clones and lacks some. This table holds 200,000 to 250,000 clones, under 85% found once. Sequencing used PBMCs or T cells enriched from blood (not recorded which). These receptors all stem from a man aged 60 to 69 who had recovered from COVID-19.

The V call is TRBV4-1, the J call TRBJ2-1; 11 bases line up with TRBD2. Germline V CDR1 and CDR2: MGHRA, YSYEKL. This CDR3 region has 17 residues. V lost 0 bases to trimming and J lost 4 bases; unmatched junction nucleotides: 5. In DNA form, the CDR3 reads TGCGCCAGCAGCCAAGACCCCCCTAGCGGGGGGTACAATGAGCAGTTCTTC. It is translated as CASSQDPPSGGYNEQFF.

J is TRBJ1-1 and V is TRBV5-1, with a weak D call TRBD1 (6 bases). The germline gives CDR1 SGHRS, CDR2 YFSETQ. Trimming removed 4 bases from V and 3 bases from J, with 13 bases in between. The CDR3 runs 14 residues. In nucleotides, the CDR3 is TGCGCCAGCAGCAACGGACAGACTTACACTGAAGCTTTCTTT. Its protein product is CASSNGQTYTEAFF.